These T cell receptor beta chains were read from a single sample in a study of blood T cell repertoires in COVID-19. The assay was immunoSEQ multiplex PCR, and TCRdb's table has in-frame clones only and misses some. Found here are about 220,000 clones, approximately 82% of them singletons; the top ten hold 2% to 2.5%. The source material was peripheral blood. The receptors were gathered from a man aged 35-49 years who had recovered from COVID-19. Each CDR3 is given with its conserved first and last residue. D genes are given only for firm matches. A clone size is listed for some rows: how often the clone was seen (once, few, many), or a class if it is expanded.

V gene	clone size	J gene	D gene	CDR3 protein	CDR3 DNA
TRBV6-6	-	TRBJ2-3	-	CAIGGSDRGTDTQYF	TGTGCCATCGGAGGATCGGACAGAGGCACAGATACGCAGTATTTT
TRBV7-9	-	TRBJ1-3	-	CASSYLQGLRGNTIYF	TGTGCCAGCAGCTACCTGCAGGGGCTGAGAGGAAACACCATATATTTT
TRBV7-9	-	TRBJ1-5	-	CASSLGPQPQHF	TGTGCCAGCAGCTTAGGGCCTCAGCCCCAGCATTTT
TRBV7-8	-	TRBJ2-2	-	CASSLRSRGTTGELFF	TGTGCCAGCAGCTTACGGTCGCGGGGAACCACCGGGGAGCTGTTTTTT
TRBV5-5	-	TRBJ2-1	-	CASSLAGLSSYNEQFF	TGTGCCAGCAGCTTGGCCGGACTAAGCTCCTACAATGAGCAGTTCTTC
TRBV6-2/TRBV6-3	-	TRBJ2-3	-	CASSWTTDTQYF	TGTGCCAGCAGTTGGACAACAGATACGCAGTATTTT
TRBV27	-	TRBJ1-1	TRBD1	CASSGDRNTEAFF	TGTGCCAGCAGTGGGGACAGAAACACTGAAGCTTTCTTT
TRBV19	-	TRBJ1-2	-	CASFGEEANYGYTF	TGTGCCTCCTTTGGAGAGGAGGCTAACTATGGCTACACCTTC
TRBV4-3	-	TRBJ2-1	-	CASSSSRGSYNEQFF	TGCGCCAGCAGCTCTAGCAGGGGCTCCTACAATGAGCAGTTCTTC
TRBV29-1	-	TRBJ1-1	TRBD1	CSGRRGQEAFF	TGCAGCGGCCGCAGGGGGCAAGAAGCTTTCTTT
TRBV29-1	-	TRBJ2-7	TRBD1	CSVWPGQGAHEQYF	TGCAGCGTCTGGCCGGGACAGGGGGCCCACGAGCAGTACTTC
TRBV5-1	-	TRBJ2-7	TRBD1	CASSPTGGSAYEQYF	TGCGCCAGCAGCCCGACAGGGGGTTCGGCCTACGAGCAGTACTTC
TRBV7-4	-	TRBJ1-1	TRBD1	CASSLGLDRGLEAFF	TGTGCCAGCAGCTTAGGATTAGACAGGGGCCTTGAAGCTTTCTTT
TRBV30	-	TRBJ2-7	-	CAWSVLGASSYEQYF	TGTGCCTGGAGTGTACTGGGAGCGAGCTCCTACGAGCAGTACTTC
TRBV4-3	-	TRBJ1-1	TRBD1	CASSQAYAGQGNTEAFF	TGCGCCAGCAGCCAAGCCTACGCGGGACAGGGGAACACTGAAGCTTTCTTT
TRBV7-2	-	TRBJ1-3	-	CASSYAPVDTIYF	TGTGCCAGCAGCTATGCCCCGGTCGACACCATATATTTT
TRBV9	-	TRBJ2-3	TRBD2	CASSVEAGGTDTQYF	TGTGCCAGCAGCGTAGAGGCGGGGGGCACAGATACGCAGTATTTT
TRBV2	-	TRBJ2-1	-	CASSYGKPSYNEQFF	TGTGCCAGCAGCTACGGGAAACCCTCCTACAATGAGCAGTTCTTC
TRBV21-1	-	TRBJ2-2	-	CASSPSGGARRTGELFF	TGTGCCAGCTCCCCATCGGGGGGGGCGCGGAGAACCGGGGAGCTGTTTTTT
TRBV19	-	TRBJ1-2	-	CASSTGGRAYGYTF	TGTGCCAGTAGCACGGGGGGCCGAGCTTATGGCTACACCTTC
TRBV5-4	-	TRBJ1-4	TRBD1	CASSAGQGATNEKLFF	TGTGCCAGCAGCGCCGGACAGGGGGCAACTAATGAAAAACTGTTTTTT
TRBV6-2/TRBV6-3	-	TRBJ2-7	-	CASSRGPPYEQYF	TGTGCCAGCAGTCGCGGCCCTCCCTACGAGCAGTACTTC
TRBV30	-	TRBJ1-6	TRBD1	CAWSGGQGRGSPLHF	TGTGCCTGGAGTGGAGGACAGGGGCGGGGTTCACCCCTCCACTTT
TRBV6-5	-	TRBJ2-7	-	CASKLGGLGEQYF	TGTGCCAGCAAACTGGGGGGGCTGGGCGAGCAGTACTTC
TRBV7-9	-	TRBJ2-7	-	CASSLMAEAYEQYF	TGTGCCAGCAGCTTAATGGCGGAAGCCTACGAGCAGTACTTC
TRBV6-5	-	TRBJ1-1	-	CASCGNTEAFF	TGTGCCAGCTGCGGAAACACTGAAGCTTTCTTT
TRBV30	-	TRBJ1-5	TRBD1	CAWSFRGQGISRPQHF	TGTGCCTGGAGCTTCCGGGGACAGGGCATCAGTCGGCCCCAGCATTTT
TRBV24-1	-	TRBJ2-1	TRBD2	CATSDSGLVGGGNEQFF	TGTGCCACCAGTGACTCGGGACTAGTAGGCGGGGGTAATGAGCAGTTCTTC
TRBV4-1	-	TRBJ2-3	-	CASSQVPGGGTDTQYF	TGCGCCAGCAGCCAAGTTCCGGGGGGCGGCACAGATACGCAGTATTTT
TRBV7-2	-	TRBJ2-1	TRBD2	CASSRLLAGVGSYNEQFF	TGTGCCAGCAGCCGCCTACTAGCGGGAGTGGGCTCCTACAATGAGCAGTTCTTC
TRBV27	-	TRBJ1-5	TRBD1	CASSPRTGGNQPQHF	TGTGCCAGCAGTCCACGGACAGGCGGAAATCAGCCCCAGCATTTT
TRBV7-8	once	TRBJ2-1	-	CASSLAYTAVGTGHEQFF	TGTGCCAGCAGCTTAGCGTATACGGCTGTGGGGACTGGGCATGAGCAGTTCTTC
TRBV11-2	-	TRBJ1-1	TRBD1	CASSSTGTVNTEAFF	TGTGCCAGCAGCTCAACCGGGACAGTGAACACTGAAGCTTTCTTT
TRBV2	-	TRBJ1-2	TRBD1	CASRATGGDGYTF	TGTGCCAGCAGAGCGACAGGGGGAGATGGCTACACCTTC
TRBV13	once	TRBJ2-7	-	CASSTPYEQYF	TGTGCCAGCAGCACTCCCTACGAGCAGTACTTC
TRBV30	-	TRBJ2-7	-	CAWSVLGYEQYF	TGTGCCTGGAGTGTACTAGGCTACGAGCAGTACTTC
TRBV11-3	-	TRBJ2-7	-	CASSWGGLDYEQYF	TGTGCCAGCAGCTGGGGGGGCTTAGACTACGAGCAGTACTTC
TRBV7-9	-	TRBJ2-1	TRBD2	CASSLRLAGVEQFF	TGTGCCAGCAGCTTGCGACTAGCGGGAGTTGAGCAGTTCTTC
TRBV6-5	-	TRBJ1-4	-	CASKEQSATNEKLFF	TGTGCCAGCAAAGAACAGTCTGCAACTAATGAAAAACTGTTTTTT
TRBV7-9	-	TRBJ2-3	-	CASSLAVDWEASGTDTQYF	TGTGCCAGCAGCTTAGCGGTTGATTGGGAGGCGTCCGGCACAGATACGCAGTATTTT
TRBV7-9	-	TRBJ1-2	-	CASTLAGSNYGYTF	TGTGCCAGCACGTTAGCCGGGAGCAACTATGGCTACACCTTC
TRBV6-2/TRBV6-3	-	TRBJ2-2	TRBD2	CASSRGGPRDTGELFF	TGTGCCAGCAGTCGGGGGGGGCCTAGAGACACCGGGGAGCTGTTTTTT
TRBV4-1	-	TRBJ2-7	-	CASSQDQQAEPEASEQYF	TGCGCCAGCAGCCAAGATCAACAGGCGGAGCCTGAGGCCAGCGAGCAGTACTTC
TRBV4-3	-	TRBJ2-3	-	CASSQGPGTDTQYF	TGCGCCAGCAGCCAGGGGCCCGGGACAGATACGCAGTATTTT
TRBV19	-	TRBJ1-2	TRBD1	CASRRDRDSYGYTF	TGTGCCAGTAGGAGGGACAGGGATTCTTATGGCTACACCTTC
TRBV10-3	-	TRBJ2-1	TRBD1	CAISGGQGPGDEQFF	TGTGCCATCAGTGGGGGACAGGGCCCGGGCGATGAGCAGTTCTTC
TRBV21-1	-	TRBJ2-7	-	CASSKGRGNGIPYF	TGTGCCAGCAGCAAAGGTAGGGGAAACGGAATCCCATACTTC
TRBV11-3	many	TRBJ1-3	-	CASSPDRKGTIYF	TGTGCCAGCAGCCCCGACAGGAAGGGGACCATATATTTT